The 3 T cell receptor beta chains presented below share a single source sample, sequenced in a study of cytotoxic CD8 clonotypes in ibrutinib-treated CLL. TCRdb keeps only in-frame clones here, not all; method: immunoSEQ multiplex PCR. The profile shows 130,000 or so clones, around three quarters of them singletons. Sample: PBMCs, taken after 12 months of ibrutinib treatment. The receptors were sampled from a human donor with chronic lymphocytic leukemia.

The chain employs TRBV7-9 and TRBJ1-2; perhaps TRBD1 as D (6 bases). The CDR3 length is 15 residues. The germline V and J ends were trimmed by 3 bases and 5 bases, with 16 bases remaining between them. The germline V gene encodes CDR1 SEHNR and CDR2 FQNEAQ (reference sequence). As DNA, the CDR3 is TGTGCCAGCAGCTTCGGGCGTGCGGGGGCTTATGGCTACACCTTC. Amino acid sequence: CASSFGRAGAYGYTF.

This clone was detected once. The J gene is TRBJ2-3, the V gene TRBV14; perhaps TRBD2 as D (6 bases). Germline V CDR1 and CDR2: SGHDN, FVKESK. Trimming stripped 6 bases from V and 2 bases from J, with 12 bases between. This CDR3 spans 14 amino acids. The CDR3 DNA is TGTGCCAGCAGTCCGGGACTCATCACAGATACGCAGTATTTT. This translates into CASSPGLITDTQYF. Full variable domain (remainder filled in from reference TRBV14 and TRBJ2-3): EAGVTQFPSHSVIEKGQTVTLRCDPISGHDNLYWYRRVMGKEIKFLLHFVKESKQDESGMPNNRFLAERTGGTYSTLKVQPAELEDSGVYFCASSPGLITDTQYFGPGTRLTVL.

The chain is built from TRBV9 and TRBJ2-7, with D perhaps matching TRBD1 (6 bases). The V end was cut by 4 bases, the J end by 7 bases, with 15 bases between. The length of the CDR3 is 13 residues. CDR1 and CDR2 (germline): SGDLS, YYNGEE. The CDR3 DNA sequence: TGTGCCAGCAGCACCAACCAGGGGAAAGAGCAGTACTTC. Translating gives CASSTNQGKEQYF.